This T cell receptor beta chain was sequenced for a study of cytomegalovirus exposure and HLA in healthy donors. Study-level background: Earlier, 100 million to 120 million unique TCR beta sequences were recovered from around 200 million T cells by an analysis. General study points: The study put under 200 TCR beta chains on its list as cytomegalovirus-associated. TCR beta chain V- and J-gene trimming was linked, in a later analysis, to a missense variant in DCLRE1C.

On this clone: Its antigen is not known.

In the PCR, 60 Vbeta and 13 Jbeta primers were used. Repertoires were generated with immunoSEQ multiplex PCR, while TCRdb's copy carries only in-frame clones and drops some. Of 130,000 or so clones detected, about three quarters appear once; the ten largest clones hold 6.5% to 8%. The sequence was obtained from a man aged 40-50 years in good health and CMV-seropositive. The sample was PBMCs.

CDR3 nucleotide sequence: TGTGCCAGCAGCCAACAGGGTGTCTATGGCTACACCTTC. Its protein is CASSQQGVYGYTF. The chain uses TRBV14 and TRBJ1-2; TRBD1 might be the D (5 bases). The germline V gene has CDR1 SGHDN and CDR2 FVKESK. V was clipped by 2 bases and J by 4 bases, with 8 bases between them. CDR3 length equals 13 residues. Complete variable domain (other parts from reference TRBV14 and TRBJ1-2): EAGVTQFPSHSVIEKGQTVTLRCDPISGHDNLYWYRRVMGKEIKFLLHFVKESKQDESGMPNNRFLAERTGGTYSTLKVQPAELEDSGVYFCASSQQGVYGYTFGSGTRLTVV.